Below are 19 T cell receptor beta chains sequenced from a single sample in a study of patients and donors after allogeneic stem cell transplantation. TCRdb fed the RT-PCR reads into MiXCR, producing one record per CDR3 protein. The repertoire holds about 110,000 distinct CDR3 sequences, with 35% to 45% as singletons. Sequencing input: blood, either unsorted or a sorted T cell fraction (not recorded which). These TCRs come from a human donor who was either an allogeneic HSCT recipient or a stem cell or donor lymphocyte infusion donor (not recorded which). It is not recorded whose cells these are; they may come from a transplant donor.

The J gene is TRBJ1-4, the V gene TRBV20-1; D is ambiguous. CDR1 and CDR2 (germline): DFQATT, SNEGSKA (reference sequence). This CDR3 has 13 residues. Trimming pared 3 bases from V and 2 bases from J, leaving 7 bases between. The CDR3 spells CSASYPTNEKLFF. For the CDR3, the DNA is TGCAGTGCTAGCTATCCGACTAATGAAAAACTGTTTTTT.

This clonotype was seen once. The chain uses TRBV20-1 and TRBJ2-1, with D tentatively TRBD2 (6 bases). Germline V gene sequence: CDR1 DFQATT, CDR2 SNEGSKA (reference sequence). The CDR3 has 16 residues. V was trimmed by 2 bases and J by 8 bases, leaving 22 bases between them. The CDR3 is CSARPRLALLWDEQFF. The DNA of the CDR3 is TGCAGTGCTAGACCTCGGCTAGCGCTACTTTGGGATGAGCAGTTCTTC.

This clonotype was recorded a few times. The genes are TRBV20-1 and TRBJ2-4, with D perhaps being TRBD1 or TRBD2 (5 bases each). The CDR3 length is 17 residues. Per germline, CDR1 DFQATT and CDR2 SNEGSKA (reference sequence). Trimming took off 1 base at V and 0 bases at J, with 16 bases between the two ends. The CDR3 reads CSARGGAGSIAKNIQYF. The CDR3 DNA reads TGCAGTGCTAGAGGAGGGGCCGGATCTATAGCCAAAAACATTCAGTACTTC.

This clonotype was detected a few times. The rearrangement joins TRBV5-1 to TRBJ1-4; D gene unclear. The CDR3 runs to 14 residues. CDR1 SGHRS and CDR2 YFSETQ come from the germline V gene. V gave up 4 bases and J gave up 1 base, with 8 bases separating them. The CDR3 coding sequence is TGCGCCAGCAGCCGGACGAAAACTAATGAAAAACTGTTTTTT. Translation: CASSRTKTNEKLFF.

The chain links TRBV28 to TRBJ1-5; no clear D gene. The CDR3 runs to 17 residues. V lost 3 bases and J lost 0, with 15 bases in between. Germline V gene lookup returns CDR1 MDHEN and CDR2 SYDVKM. For the CDR3, the DNA is TGTGCCAGCAGTTTGCAAACCCCAGCGTATAGCAATCAGCCCCAGCATTTT. It encodes CASSLQTPAYSNQPQHF.

J is TRBJ1-4 and V is TRBV7-9; TRBD1 matches at 9 bases. V shed 4 bases, J shed 6 bases, and the junction held 0 bases outside the gene matches. The CDR3 spans 13 residues. Germline V gives CDR1 SEHNR, CDR2 FQNEAQ (reference sequence). The CDR3 coding sequence is TGTGCCAGCAGCTGGGACAGGGATGAAAAACTGTTTTTT. Protein: CASSWDRDEKLFF.

V usage is TRBV28 and J usage is TRBJ1-5; TRBD1 is a possible D gene (6 bases). The V gene lost 5 bases and the J gene lost 2 bases, with 13 bases spanning the gap. Germline CDR1 and CDR2: MDHEN and SYDVKM. The CDR3 consists of 15 residues. Here the CDR3 DNA reads TGTGCCAGCAGTCCCCCCGGGGGCCGCAATCAGCCCCAGCATTTT. Translating gives CASSPPGGRNQPQHF.

There are a few counts of this clonotype. V is TRBV20-1 and J is TRBJ1-2, with a tentative D call TRBD1 (5 bases). Germline CDR1 DFQATT, CDR2 SNEGSKA (reference sequence). Trimming left V 0 bases short and J 8 bases short, with 13 bases between. The CDR3 loop spans 13 amino acids. In DNA, the CDR3 is TGCAGTGCTAGAGAAGTCAGGCCAGGGGGCTACACCTTC. The encoded protein is CSAREVRPGGYTF.

This clonotype was detected only a few times. The V and J genes are TRBV12-3 or TRBV12-4 and TRBJ1-2; D unresolved. V gave up 3 bases and J gave up 0 bases, with 11 bases separating them. This CDR3 contains 15 residues. The CDR3 here is CASSFRSRANYGYTF. CDR3 in DNA: TGTGCCAGCAGTTTCCGGTCCCGAGCTAACTATGGCTACACCTTC.

The chain is built from TRBV12-3 or TRBV12-4 and TRBJ2-2; 7 positions match TRBD2. The CDR3 sequence is 16 residues long. The ends lost 4 bases at V and 1 base at J; junction bases unmatched: 6. CDR3 region: CASSSPGGMNTGELFF. The CDR3 DNA reads TGTGCCAGCAGTTCCCCGGGAGGCATGAACACCGGGGAGCTGTTTTTT.

This clonotype was seen only a few times. V gene TRBV12-3 or TRBV12-4 combines with J gene TRBJ2-3; D gene unclear. V was clipped by 5 bases and J by 0 bases, with 9 bases between them. The length of the CDR3 is 14 residues. The CDR3 nucleotides read TGTGCCAGCAGTCACCGAGCTAGCACAGATACGCAGTATTTT. It yields the protein CASSHRASTDTQYF.

J is TRBJ1-1 and V is TRBV20-1, with D uncertain. The germline V and J ends were trimmed by 0 bases and 13 bases, with 24 bases remaining between them. The CDR3 has 15 residues. CDR1 is DFQATT, CDR2 SNEGSKA, per germline (reference sequence). Here the CDR3 reads CSARDLVGRALRVFF. In nucleotides, the CDR3 is TGCAGTGCTAGAGACCTGGTTGGACGGGCACTGAGGGTTTTCTTT.

This chain joins TRBV20-1 and TRBJ2-2; 9 nucleotides agree with TRBD2. The germline gives CDR1 DFQATT, CDR2 SNEGSKA (reference sequence). This CDR3 region has 14 residues. Trimming removed 6 bases from V and 2 bases from J; junction bases left unmatched: 4. The CDR3 protein is CSAQGLANTGELFF. In DNA form, the CDR3 reads TGCAGTGCGCAGGGACTAGCAAACACCGGGGAGCTGTTTTTT.

V gene TRBV12-3 or TRBV12-4 combines with J gene TRBJ1-6, with D unclear. V lost 2 bases to trimming and J lost 0 bases, with 5 bases between them. The CDR3 runs to 15 residues. The CDR3 DNA sequence: TGTGCCAGCAGTTTACAGAGCTCCTATAATTCACCCCTCCACTTT. Amino acid sequence: CASSLQSSYNSPLHF.

This clonotype was seen ten or more times. CDR3: CSASLLPGPTEAFF. The CDR3 DNA follows: TGCAGTGCCTCCCTATTACCGGGGCCCACTGAAGCTTTCTTT. The genes are TRBV20-1 and TRBJ1-1; D might be TRBD1 (5 bases). V was clipped by 6 bases and J by 4 bases, with 18 bases between them. CDR3 length: 14 amino acids. The germline V gene has CDR1 DFQATT and CDR2 SNEGSKA (reference sequence).

The sample holds a few counts of this clonotype. The genes are TRBV7-8 and TRBJ1-6; D might be TRBD1 (6 bases). CDR1 is SGHVS, CDR2 FQNEAQ, per germline. This CDR3 spans 15 amino acids. The V and J ends lost 4 bases and 7 bases respectively, with 14 bases between them. The CDR3 region is CASSYHGQINSPLHF. CDR3 nucleotide sequence: TGTGCCAGCAGCTACCACGGACAGATAAATTCACCCCTCCACTTT.

The chain carries TRBV7-3 and TRBJ2-1, with TRBD2 matching over 9 bases. The CDR3 is 15 amino acids. V gave up 5 bases and J gave up 0 bases; unmatched junction bases: 2. Germline CDR1 reads SGHTA; CDR2 reads FQGTGA. The CDR3 loop reads CASSKAGGSYNEQFF. The CDR3 DNA reads as TGTGCCAGCAGCAAAGCGGGGGGCTCCTACAATGAGCAGTTCTTC.

This clonotype was seen more than once but under ten times. V and J are TRBV27 and TRBJ2-7; the D is unclear. The germline CDR1 and CDR2 sequences are MNHEY and SMNVEV (reference sequence). V was clipped by 3 bases and J by 2 bases, with 8 bases between them. This CDR3 contains 13 residues. CDR3 in DNA: TGTGCCAGCAGTTTGTCTAGGGCCTACGAGCAGTACTTC. Protein: CASSLSRAYEQYF.

This clonotype was seen more than once but under ten times. J is TRBJ1-5 and V is TRBV29-1; TRBD1 agrees at 7 bases. Germline CDR1 and CDR2: SQVTM and ANQGSEA. Trimming cost V 8 bases and J 4 bases; bases outside gene matches: 8. The CDR3 is 13 residues long. Here the CDR3 DNA reads TGCAGCTTTGCACAGGGGTTGAATCAGCCCCAGCATTTT. Amino acids: CSFAQGLNQPQHF.